The source of this T cell receptor (beta chain) is a study of blood T cell repertoires in COVID-19. Study at large: Samples of COVID-19 (acute and convalescent) were obtained from the United States, Italy and Spain. In each case, the material was cDNA or gDNA derived from T cells, B-cell-depleted T cells, or PBMCs.

Trimming took off 4 bases at V and 4 bases at J, with 13 bases between the two ends. This CDR3 is built from 14 residues. In germline, CDR1 is MNHEY, CDR2 SMNVEV (reference sequence). Original handling: Nucleated cell number was recorded as an estimate derived from reference gene primer amplification. TCRdb keeps only in-frame clones here, not all; method: immunoSEQ multiplex PCR. V and J calls plus clone size are reproduced from that table; the DNA served to infer D and trimming. The sample yields under 100,000 clones, just under 80% seen once. Seattle enrolled patients during active infection and tracked them longitudinally.

The sequenced sample consisted of peripheral blood. The chain carries TRBV27 and TRBJ2-5; D is uncertain. The origin of this receptor is a man aged 55-75 years with COVID-19, enrolled during active disease. CDR3 nucleotide sequence: TGTGCCAGCAGTTCCCGGCAGGTCTTAGAGACCCAGTACTTC. Amino acids: CASSSRQVLETQYF.